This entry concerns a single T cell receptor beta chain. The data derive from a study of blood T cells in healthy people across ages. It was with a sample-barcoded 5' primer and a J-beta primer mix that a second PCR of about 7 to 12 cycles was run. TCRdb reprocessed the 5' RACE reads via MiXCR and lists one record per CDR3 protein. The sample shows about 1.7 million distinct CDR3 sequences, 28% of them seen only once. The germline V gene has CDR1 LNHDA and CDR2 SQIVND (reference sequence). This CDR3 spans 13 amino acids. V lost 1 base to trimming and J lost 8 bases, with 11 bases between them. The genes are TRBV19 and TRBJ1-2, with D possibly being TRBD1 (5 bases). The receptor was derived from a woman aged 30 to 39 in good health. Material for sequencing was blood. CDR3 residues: CASSIVRTGGYTF. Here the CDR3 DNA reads TGTGCCAGTAGTATAGTTCGAACAGGCGGCTACACCTTC.